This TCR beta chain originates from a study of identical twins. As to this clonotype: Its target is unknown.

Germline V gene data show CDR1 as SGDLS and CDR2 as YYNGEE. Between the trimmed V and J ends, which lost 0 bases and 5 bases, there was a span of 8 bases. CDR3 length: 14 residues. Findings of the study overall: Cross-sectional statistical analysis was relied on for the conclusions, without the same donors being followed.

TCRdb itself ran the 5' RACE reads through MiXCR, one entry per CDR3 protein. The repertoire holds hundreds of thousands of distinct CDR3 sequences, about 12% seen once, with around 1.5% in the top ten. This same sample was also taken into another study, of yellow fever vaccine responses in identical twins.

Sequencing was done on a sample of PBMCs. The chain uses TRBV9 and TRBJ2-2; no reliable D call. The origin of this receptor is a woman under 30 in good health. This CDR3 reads CASSVVPPTGELFF. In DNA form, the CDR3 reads TGTGCCAGCAGCGTAGTACCCCCTACCGGGGAGCTGTTTTTT. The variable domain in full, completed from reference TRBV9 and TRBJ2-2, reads DSGVTQTPKHLITATGQRVTLRCSPRSGDLSVYWYQQSLDQGLQFLIQYYNGEERAKGNILERFSAQQFPDLHSELNLSSLELGDSALYFCASSVVPPTGELFFGEGSRLTVL.